This T cell receptor beta chain emerged from a study of CD8 T cells in ankylosing spondylitis. About this clonotype itself: The antigen remains undetermined.

Study conclusions and caveats: Reportedly, matched ankylosing spondylitis synovial fluid was significantly enriched for disease-linked clones. One TCR beta motif, made up of under ten highly homologous variants, appeared characteristic of ankylosing spondylitis blood.

Germline CDR1 is SGHVS and CDR2 is FQNEAQ. The CDR3 is made up of 15 amino acids. Trimming took 1 base from V and 1 from J, leaving 10 bases between them. MiXCR was run by TCRdb on the 5' RACE reads, yielding one entry per CDR3 protein. The table lists a few hundred thousand distinct CDR3 sequences, around 19% of them singletons. The chain uses TRBV7-8 and TRBJ2-5; D is possibly TRBD2 (5 bases). Material: blood, either unsorted or a sorted T cell fraction (not recorded which). This TCR was sampled from a male donor with ankylosing spondylitis. This CDR3 is CASSLGGLFQETQYF. The CDR3 bases are TGTGCCAGCAGCTTAGGAGGGTTATTCCAAGAGACCCAGTACTTC. The variable domain in full, with the rest retrieved from reference TRBV7-8 and TRBJ2-5, is GAGVSQSPRYKVAKRGQDVALRCDPISGHVSLFWYQQALGQGPEFLTYFQNEAQLDKSGLPSDRFFAERPEGSVSTLKIQRTQQEDSAVYLCASSLGGLFQETQYFGPGTRLLVL.